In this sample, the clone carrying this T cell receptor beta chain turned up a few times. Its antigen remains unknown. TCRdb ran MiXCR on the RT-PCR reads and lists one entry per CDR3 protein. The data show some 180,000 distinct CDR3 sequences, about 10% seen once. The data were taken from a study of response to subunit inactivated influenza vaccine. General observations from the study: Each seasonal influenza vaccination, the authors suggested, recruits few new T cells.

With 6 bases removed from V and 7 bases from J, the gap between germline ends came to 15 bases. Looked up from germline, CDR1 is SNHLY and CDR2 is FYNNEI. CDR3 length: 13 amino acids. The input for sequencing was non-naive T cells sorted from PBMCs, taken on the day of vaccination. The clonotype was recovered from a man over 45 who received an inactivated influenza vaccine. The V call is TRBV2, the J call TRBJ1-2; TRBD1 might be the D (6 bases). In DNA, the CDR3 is TGTGCCAGCAGAATGGAGGCAGGGGTTGGCTACACCTTC. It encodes CASRMEAGVGYTF.